This TCR beta chain derives from a study of blood T cell repertoires in COVID-19. The CDR3 has 18 amino acids. CDR1 is KGHSH, CDR2 LQKENI, per germline. V gave up 3 bases and J gave up 9 bases; unmatched junction bases: 18. Per the original data handling: Cell counts per sample came from amplifying reference gene primers. Only in-frame clones appear in the TCRdb table, and some are missing; sequencing was by immunoSEQ multiplex PCR. The DNA gave D and trimming, while V, J and clone size come from that table. This table holds 310,000 or so clones, 90% found once. The sample consisted of PBMCs or T cells enriched from blood (not recorded which). This chain joins TRBV18 and TRBJ2-1; 9 nucleotides line up with TRBD1. The clonotype was recovered from a young woman with acute COVID-19. This CDR3 is CASSPRDRARGGPVEQFF. As DNA, the CDR3 is TGTGCCAGCTCACCCCGGGACAGGGCTAGAGGTGGGCCGGTTGAGCAGTTCTTC.